These 18 T cell receptor beta chains were all obtained from the same sample, sequenced in a study of blood T cells in healthy people across ages. A second about 7 to 12 cycle PCR used barcoded and J-beta primers. Via MiXCR, TCRdb re-called the 5' RACE reads, giving one row per CDR3 protein. The sample has fewer than 1,000,000 distinct CDR3 sequences, under 45% seen once. The sequenced sample was blood. Receptors were obtained from a man aged 55 to 69 in good health.

A few counts support this clonotype. This chain connects TRBV12-3 or TRBV12-4 to TRBJ2-5, with 7 nucleotides matching TRBD1. The V and J ends lost 7 bases and 2 bases, in that order; junction bases with no gene match: 7. The CDR3 is made up of 14 amino acids. In DNA form, the CDR3 reads TGTGCCAGCACCCCCGGGACAGAGCAAGAGACCCAGTACTTC. It specifies CASTPGTEQETQYF.

This rearrangement joins TRBV7-9 to TRBJ2-3, with D perhaps TRBD2 (5 bases). Germline V gene sequence: CDR1 SEHNR, CDR2 FQNEAQ (reference sequence). The CDR3 covers 16 residues. V was trimmed by 5 bases and J by 2 bases, leaving 17 bases between them. DNA of the CDR3: TGTGCCAGCAGCCGGAGCGGTGTTTCGACCACAGATACGCAGTATTTT. Its protein product is CASSRSGVSTTDTQYF.

V is TRBV10-2 and J is TRBJ1-6, with TRBD1 identical over 7 bases. This CDR3 has 15 residues. The germline V gene encodes CDR1 WSHSY and CDR2 SAAADI. The trim removed 2 bases at V and 4 bases at J, leaving 2 bases unmatched. For the CDR3, the DNA is TGCGCCAGCAGTGAGGCACAGGGGTATAATTCACCCCTCCACTTT. This gives the protein CASSEAQGYNSPLHF.

This clonotype was seen a few times. The chain is built from TRBV4-1 and TRBJ1-1; D is ambiguous. The V gene lost 1 base and the J gene lost 4 bases, with 10 bases spanning the gap. Germline V lookup: CDR1 MGHRA, CDR2 YSYEKL. The CDR3 is made up of 14 amino acids. Here the CDR3 DNA reads TGCGCCAGCAGCCAAGGGGGATGGTCCACTGAAGCTTTCTTT. Amino acids: CASSQGGWSTEAFF.

The chain joins TRBV7-9 to TRBJ1-2; D is unresolved. Trimming took off 5 bases at V and 4 bases at J, with 14 bases between the two ends. CDR3 length: 14 amino acids. Germline V gene lookup returns CDR1 SEHNR and CDR2 FQNEAQ (reference sequence). The CDR3 is CASSASGISYGYTF. As DNA, the CDR3 is TGTGCCAGCAGCGCCTCTGGTATCAGCTATGGCTACACCTTC.

The rearrangement joins TRBV2 to TRBJ2-5, with D unresolved. The J call may be mistaken, given a closer DNA end match to TRBJ2-7. The CDR3 is made up of 15 amino acids. The germline V gene has CDR1 SNHLY and CDR2 FYNNEI. The CDR3 protein is CASSFAQSLIYEQYF. Here the CDR3 DNA reads TGTGCCAGCTCATTTGCGCAATCTCTGATCTACGAGCAGTACTTC.

This clonotype has only a few counts. V is TRBV12-3 or TRBV12-4 and J is TRBJ2-1; TRBD2 aligns across 7 bases. This CDR3 contains 15 residues. V was clipped by 4 bases and J by 3 bases; unmatched bases: 6. The CDR3 region is CASSSRREYYNEQFF. The CDR3 bases are TGTGCCAGCAGTTCCCGGCGGGAGTACTACAATGAGCAGTTCTTC.

There are a few counts of this clonotype. The chain joins TRBV12-3 or TRBV12-4 to TRBJ2-5; possible D gene TRBD2, 5 bases. Trimming removed 8 bases from V and 1 base from J, with 17 bases in between. The CDR3 covers 15 residues. CDR3 region: CASGLGGLTQETQYF. The CDR3 nucleotides read TGTGCCAGCGGACTTGGCGGGCTCACCCAAGAGACCCAGTACTTC.

The rearrangement links TRBV7-2 to TRBJ2-4; no clear D. V lost 3 bases, J lost 3 bases, and 15 bases lay in between. From germline, CDR1 is SGHTA and CDR2 FQGNSA. This CDR3 is 16 amino acids long. CDR3 sequence reads: CASSFATGDGKNIQYF. CDR3 DNA sequence: TGTGCCAGCAGCTTTGCGACGGGTGATGGCAAAAACATTCAGTACTTC.

In the case of this clonotype: The junction differs from germline at one of its ends, possibly a read error. The chain uses TRBV6-5 and TRBJ1-1; 11 bases are a match to TRBD1. The germline gives CDR1 MNHEY, CDR2 SVGAGI. This CDR3 has 14 amino acids. CDR3 in DNA: TGTGCCAGCAGACGGACAGGGGGCAACACTGGAGCTTTCTTT. Its protein product is CASRRTGGNTGAFF.

This clonotype was picked up one time. In nucleotides, the CDR3 is TGTGCCAGCACCTCAGGACTAGCGGGGGCCACAGATACGCAGTATTTT. It specifies CASTSGLAGATDTQYF. The chain links TRBV3-1 to TRBJ2-3, with 13 bases lining up with TRBD2. Trimming cost V 7 bases and J 2 bases; bases outside gene matches: 6. There are 16 residues in the CDR3. Germline loops: CDR1 LGHDT, CDR2 YNNKEL (reference sequence).

A remark on this clonotype: A read error may produce the germline difference seen at one junction end. The chain uses TRBV20-1 and TRBJ1-6; 7 nucleotides agree with TRBD1. The CDR3 loop spans 18 amino acids. The germline CDR1 and CDR2 sequences are DFQATT and SNEGSKA (reference sequence). The chain's CDR3 is CSAVNPLRQGSSNSPLHF. The CDR3 region has the DNA TGCAGTGCCGTCAATCCTCTCAGACAGGGTTCCTCTAATTCACCCCTCCACTTT.

This clonotype occurred a few times. The chain is built from TRBV29-1 and TRBJ2-7; 13 nucleotides align to TRBD2. CDR3 length equals 15 residues. Germline values: CDR1 SQVTM, CDR2 ANQGSEA. Trimming at V came to 6 bases and at J to 6 bases, leaving 11 bases not matched to a gene. CDR3 nucleotides: TGCAGCGTACCGACTAGCGGGGGGCCATCCGGCGAGCAGTACTTC. It specifies CSVPTSGGPSGEQYF.

The chain links TRBV7-3 to TRBJ2-2, with D hard to call. V lost 2 bases to trimming and J lost 3 bases, with 7 bases between them. In germline, CDR1 is SGHTA, CDR2 FQGTGA. The CDR3 length is 14 residues. CDR3 sequence: CASSLLRYTGELFF. CDR3 coding DNA: TGTGCCAGCAGCTTATTGCGGTACACCGGGGAGCTGTTTTTT.

V is TRBV6-6 and J is TRBJ1-1, with TRBD1 matching over 8 bases. The germline V gene has CDR1 MNHNY and CDR2 SVGAGI (reference sequence). Trimming cost V 6 bases and J 0 bases; bases outside gene matches: 6. This CDR3 region has 15 residues. As DNA, the CDR3 is TGTGCCAGCAGCGGAACAGGGGGAGTGAACACTGAAGCTTTCTTT. Its translation: CASSGTGGVNTEAFF.

The gene calls are TRBV9 and TRBJ2-7; D may correspond to TRBD1 or TRBD2 (5 bases each). The V and J ends lost 3 bases and 0 bases respectively, with 16 bases between them. The CDR3 sequence is 16 residues long. Germline V gives CDR1 SGDLS, CDR2 YYNGEE. The CDR3 coding sequence is TGTGCCAGCAGCGCCCGGCCAGGGACCGACTCCTACGAGCAGTACTTC. Amino acid sequence: CASSARPGTDSYEQYF.

This clonotype has at least ten counts. This sequence may be a read error, since a much larger clone differs from it by one base. The chain combines TRBV5-1 with TRBJ2-5; a possible D gene is TRBD1 (6 bases). Germline loops: CDR1 SGHRS, CDR2 YFSETQ. V shed 4 bases and J shed 11 bases, with 21 bases lying between them. This CDR3 contains 14 residues. The CDR3 DNA is TGCGCCAGCAGCGATACAGGGAGTACAAATGAGCAGTACTTC. Residues: CASSDTGSTNEQYF.

This clonotype appeared once. The CDR3 sequence is CAISGTSGAYNEQYF. For the CDR3, the DNA is TGTGCCATCAGTGGAACTAGCGGGGCCTACAATGAGCAGTACTTC. The rearrangement joins TRBV10-3 to TRBJ2-1; 10 bases agree with TRBD2. The J call may be incorrect, as the DNA end agrees better with TRBJ2-7. CDR3 length: 15 amino acids. The germline V gene has CDR1 ENHRY and CDR2 SYGVKD.